This record looks at one T cell receptor beta chain sequence and its context. The data originate from a study of blood T cells in healthy people across ages. Sample-barcoded 5' priming and a J-beta primer mix drove a second PCR of 7 to 11 cycles. TCRdb reprocessed the 5' RACE reads via MiXCR and lists one record per CDR3 protein. The data contain fewer than 2 million distinct CDR3 sequences, around 40% of them singletons. V was pared by 1 base and J by 9 bases, with 6 bases of the junction left unmatched. Looked up from germline, CDR1 is LGHDT and CDR2 is YNNKEL (reference sequence). The CDR3 sequence is 15 residues long.

This rearrangement joins TRBV3-1 to TRBJ2-1; 10 bases line up with TRBD2. Source material: blood. This receptor was obtained from a human donor in good health. The CDR3 here is CASSQVAGGYGEQFF. Written as DNA, the CDR3 is TGTGCCAGCAGCCAAGTAGCGGGGGGTTATGGTGAGCAGTTCTTC.